The T cell receptor beta chain described here comes from a study of blood T cells in healthy people across ages (dated by TCRdb to the mid-2010s). With regard to the full study: In model experiments, template switching captured about one uniquely barcoded TCR beta cDNA molecule for every two T cells. Using deep sequencing normalized with unique cDNA molecular identifiers, the study measured how TCR beta repertoire diversity changes with age. Four age groups were formed from the donors: young (average around 15 years), middle-aged (just under 40), aged (about 68) and long-lived (roughly 81). To avoid experimental bias, donors of different ages were distributed randomly across sequencing lanes. Using the same blood draw, the study looked at two additional independent replicas of 1 million unique cDNA reads for two donors, one aged 18 to 30 and the other aged 80 or older.

Worth noting for this clonotype: No antigen is known for it. There are no base qualities to consult, and no much larger clone falls within one base.

Systemically healthy Caucasian individuals from Russia, 35 to 40 in total and aged roughly 6 to 100 years, were included as donors. Around 10 milliliters of peripheral blood were collected from each donor into EDTA-treated Vacutainer tubes. Ficoll-Paque density-gradient centrifugation was used to isolate PBMCs, with at least 6.5 million per sample. Trizol reagent was used to extract total RNA from the PBMCs, yielding at least 6 micrograms per sample. For every donor, an aliquot of PBMCs went through flow cytometry to measure the percentages of naive CD45RAhigh/CD27high T cells. V is cut by 5 bases and J by 6 bases, and the space between the germline ends is 19 bases. Taken from cysteine to phenylalanine, the CDR3 has 15 residues. Here the CDR3 DNA is all that survives: 45 bases in frame from base 1. Study-level results and caveats: The CMV infection status of donors was not known, potentially confounding age-related changes in expanded clonotypes. As age increased, observed TCR beta diversity per million T cells dropped in a roughly linear way, and a significant reduction was already evident by age about 40. The percentage of naive T cells measured by flow cytometry correlated strongly with observed TCR beta diversity. Compared with the aged group, the long-lived group had more naive CD4+ T cells, fewer expanded clones and increased TCR diversity, a pattern suggesting age selection. Estimates of total diversity based on one million sequenced T cells were considered lower bounds and underestimates. Since profiling was done on bulk unsorted PBMCs, naive and antigen-experienced compartments could not be conclusively compared.

The library relied on 5' RACE. The reads were generated on an Illumina HiSeq 2500. The second PCR ran for about 7 to 11 cycles and used a J-beta primer mix along with a sample-barcoded 5' primer. Each TCR beta cDNA molecule received a unique molecular identifier from a template-switch 5' adaptor carrying 12 random nucleotides. At least 2.5 million CDR3-containing paired-end reads were obtained from each sample. All of the RNA was converted into first-strand cDNA using the Mint cDNA synthesis kit, with a TRBC-specific oligonucleotide serving as the primer. All cDNA was treated with uracil-DNA glycosylase and then went through a first 18-cycle PCR with the universal primers M1SS and BC2_uni_R. The paper's data handling went like this. For normalization, 1 million high-quality reads were randomly selected from each sample, with every read carrying a distinct molecular identifier. Reads with shared molecular identifiers were discarded instead of being binned into consensus sequences. MiTCR, set to a Q25 quality threshold and the strictest error-elimination algorithm, was used for CDR3 identification, clonotype clustering and error correction. A nonparametric unseen species model using Euler transformation provided a lower-bound estimate of total TCR beta diversity. TCRdb reanalyzed the raw reads on its own, using fastp at Q25 for trimming and MiXCR for clone calling, and kept in-frame beta chains. Each record represents a unique CDR3 protein, reported with the most common genes and DNA among its rows. The V and J calls shown here were made by TCRdb, not taken from the authors' results. The sample yields 700,000 to 850,000 distinct CDR3 sequences; about 34% were counted once. Over 10% of the sample is in the top ten clones.

The receptor chain draws on TRBV12-3 or TRBV12-4 and TRBJ1-2; the D gene assignment is ambiguous. The specimen sequenced was blood. This TCR derives from a man aged 18 to 30 in good health. CDR3 loop: CASSPRRGGRHGYTF. The nucleotide sequence reads as follows: TGTGCCAGCAGTCCCCGGCGTGGAGGGCGTCATGGCTACACCTTC.